The sequence of this T cell receptor (beta chain) was determined in a study of T cells in Graves' hyperthyroidism and ophthalmopathy. Study information: Peripheral blood was taken when the disease was first diagnosed, before any treatment began.

In patients aged 18 to 65, hyperthyroidism was newly diagnosed, with duration under 2 months. Fresh peripheral blood, around 11 ml of it, supplied the PBMCs. This clonotype was recorded at least ten times. Germline values: CDR1 DFQATT, CDR2 SNEGSKA (reference sequence). The germline V and J ends were trimmed by 6 bases and 8 bases, with 20 bases remaining between them. CDR3 size: 14 residues. The TCR beta CDR3 regions underwent amplification using RNA transcripts as the source. A first-round RT-PCR of the TCR CDR3 used the HTBI primer set. TCRdb redid the calling of the multiplex PCR reads with MiXCR, one entry per CDR3 protein. The sample lists roughly 330,000 distinct CDR3 sequences, around 17% occurring once.

The sequence was obtained from a man aged 25 to 40 with Graves' hyperthyroidism. Sequenced sample: blood. The chain combines TRBV20-1 with TRBJ2-1, with a possible D match to TRBD2 (5 bases). The CDR3 region has the DNA TGCAGTGCCTACCCGCTTGGGAGAGGCGATGAGCAGTTCTTC. Translation: CSAYPLGRGDEQFF.